Below are 19 T cell receptor beta chains sequenced from a single sample in a study of response to subunit inactivated influenza vaccine. TCRdb called the RT-PCR reads again in MiXCR, with one record for every CDR3 protein. The sample lists roughly 500,000 distinct CDR3 sequences; 16% were seen once. The sample consisted of CD4+ T cells sorted from PBMCs, taken less than 25 months after vaccination. The receptors here all came from a man aged 50-75 years who received an inactivated influenza vaccine.

Here the CDR3 reads CASSQWRLAGVGELFF. The CDR3 DNA is TGTGCCAGCAGCCAATGGCGTCTAGCGGGAGTAGGGGAGCTGTTTTTT. The chain employs TRBV14 and TRBJ2-2; 10 bases match TRBD2. V lost 2 bases to trimming and J lost 8 bases; unmatched junction nucleotides: 8. Germline V gene lookup returns CDR1 SGHDN and CDR2 FVKESK. This CDR3 is built from 16 residues.

This clonotype occurred once. The V call is TRBV4-2, the J call TRBJ2-7; maybe TRBD2 (6 bases). CDR1 and CDR2 (germline): LGHNA, YNFKEQ. The CDR3 runs to 16 residues. Trimming removed 2 bases from V and 3 bases from J, with 17 bases in between. Here the CDR3 DNA reads TGTGCCAGCAGCCAAATCCGGAGGGCCGACGACTACGAGCAGTACTTC. Amino acids: CASSQIRRADDYEQYF.

This clonotype appeared a few times. J is TRBJ1-1 and V is TRBV11-2; no definite D call. This CDR3 is built from 14 residues. V gave up 0 bases and J gave up 7 bases, with 12 bases separating them. CDR1 and CDR2 from the germline V gene are SGHAT and FQNNGV. The CDR3 coding sequence is TGTGCCAGCAGCTTAGAAGGGCTCAGCCTTGAAGCTTTCTTT. Translating it yields CASSLEGLSLEAFF.

A single count supports this clonotype. The rearrangement uses TRBV6-6 and TRBJ2-1, with a weak D call TRBD1 (5 bases). Germline V lookup: CDR1 MNHNY, CDR2 SVGAGI (reference sequence). The CDR3 runs 12 residues. V was cut by 0 bases and J by 12 bases, with 9 bases left in between. CDR3 in amino acids: CASSYSGQGQFF. The CDR3 nucleotides are TGTGCCAGCAGTTACTCCGGCCAGGGGCAGTTCTTC.

The J gene is TRBJ1-5, the V gene TRBV4-2; D unresolved. V lost 3 bases, J lost 2 bases, and 8 bases lay in between. The germline V gene encodes CDR1 LGHNA and CDR2 YNFKEQ. The CDR3 spans 14 residues. CDR3 amino acids: CASSHSKRNQPQHF. DNA of the CDR3: TGTGCCAGCAGCCATAGTAAGCGCAATCAGCCCCAGCATTTT.

This clonotype came up a few times. The CDR3 region is CASSGEAASYEQYF. The DNA of the CDR3 is TGTGCCAGCAGTGGGGAAGCAGCATCCTACGAGCAGTACTTC. V is TRBV25-1 and J is TRBJ2-7; D gene uncertain. V lost 4 bases and J lost 1, with 11 bases in between. The V gene's germline CDR1 is MGHDK and CDR2 SYGVNS. This CDR3 spans 14 amino acids.

In this sample, this clonotype turned up a few times. The V and J genes are TRBV2 and TRBJ2-1; D possibly corresponds to TRBD2 (5 bases). The CDR3 sequence is 13 residues long. With 1 base removed from V and 10 bases from J, the gap between germline ends came to 11 bases. The germline gives CDR1 SNHLY, CDR2 FYNNEI. Here the CDR3 DNA reads TGTGCCAGCAGTGAAGTCCTAGCACGGGAGCAGTTCTTC. As protein: CASSEVLAREQFF.

V is TRBV28 and J is TRBJ2-1; possible D gene TRBD2, 6 bases. The germline V gene has CDR1 MDHEN and CDR2 SYDVKM. The CDR3 extends over 15 amino acids. The V gene lost 6 bases and the J gene lost 8 bases, with 20 bases spanning the gap. The CDR3: CASRTPRTTSHEQFF. Written as DNA, the CDR3 is TGTGCCAGCAGAACCCCCCGGACTACCTCCCATGAGCAGTTCTTC.

V usage is TRBV20-1 and J usage is TRBJ2-3, with D maybe TRBD2 (5 bases). Germline CDR1 is DFQATT and CDR2 is SNEGSKA (reference sequence). The CDR3 is 14 residues long. V lost 3 bases to trimming and J lost 2 bases, with 12 bases between them. CDR3 in amino acids: CSASGNGDTDTQYF. CDR3 sequence (DNA): TGCAGTGCTAGCGGGAACGGAGACACAGATACGCAGTATTTT.

There are many counts of this clonotype. The V gene is TRBV12-3 or TRBV12-4, the J gene TRBJ2-3; TRBD2 matches 11 bases. This CDR3 comprises 15 residues. After removal of 6 bases from V and 2 bases from J, the junction contained 4 bases not matched to a gene. CDR3 sequence: CASSLAGGNTDTQYF. CDR3 DNA sequence: TGTGCCAGCAGCCTAGCGGGGGGAAACACAGATACGCAGTATTTT.

The chain couples TRBV6-2 or TRBV6-3 to TRBJ2-7, with a possible D match to TRBD1 (5 bases). CDR3 length: 14 amino acids. Germline values: CDR1 MNHEY, CDR2 SVGEGT. Trimming cost V 3 bases and J 2 bases, with 11 bases left between them. CDR3: CASSYGRATYEQYF. In DNA, the CDR3 is TGTGCCAGCAGTTATGGCAGGGCGACCTACGAGCAGTACTTC.

This clonotype has only a few counts. This chain links TRBV5-6 with TRBJ2-7; 9 bases map to TRBD1. Germline V gene sequence: CDR1 SGHDT, CDR2 YYEEEE. J gave up 5 bases and V 4 bases, and 4 bases lay outside the gene matches. The CDR3 loop spans 13 amino acids. CDR3 region: CASSLQGADEQYF. Here the CDR3 DNA reads TGTGCCAGCAGCCTACAGGGGGCTGACGAGCAGTACTTC.

The CDR3 region has the DNA TGCGCCAGCAGCGGAGGACGAAGCTCCTATAATTCACCCCTCCACTTT. Translating it yields CASSGGRSSYNSPLHF. The chain carries TRBV5-1 and TRBJ1-6, with unresolved D. The CDR3 contains 16 residues. V gave up 4 bases and J gave up 0 bases, with 11 bases separating them. The germline V gene has CDR1 SGHRS and CDR2 YFSETQ.

The V and J genes are TRBV10-3 and TRBJ1-6; TRBD1 matches 7 bases. The CDR3 sequence is 15 residues long. Germline loops: CDR1 ENHRY, CDR2 SYGVKD. The junction had 7 bases not matched to a gene; V was cut back by 4 bases and J by 7 bases. CDR3 in amino acids: CAISVLGQRNSPLHF. For the CDR3, the DNA is TGTGCCATCAGTGTACTGGGACAGAGAAATTCACCCCTCCACTTT.

This rearrangement joins TRBV10-3 to TRBJ2-2; unclear D gene. CDR3 size: 14 residues. Trimming pared 0 bases from V and 5 bases from J, leaving 7 bases between. Looked up from germline, CDR1 is ENHRY and CDR2 is SYGVKD. CDR3 sequence reads: CAISESNRTGELFF. CDR3 nucleotide sequence: TGTGCCATCAGTGAGTCGAATAGGACCGGGGAGCTGTTTTTT.

V is TRBV4-2 and J is TRBJ2-7; possibly TRBD2 for D (5 bases). The V gene lost 0 bases and the J gene lost 5 bases, with 11 bases spanning the gap. CDR1 and CDR2 (germline): LGHNA, YNFKEQ. This CDR3 contains 14 residues. CDR3 sequence reads: CASSQDRDSHEQYF. CDR3 nucleotides: TGTGCCAGCAGCCAAGATCGGGATTCCCACGAGCAGTACTTC.

In the case of this clonotype: The junction and the germline gene differ at one end; a read error may be behind it. The chain joins TRBV6-5 to TRBJ1-6, with a possible D match to TRBD1 (6 bases). CDR1 is MNHEY, CDR2 SVGAGI, per germline. The CDR3 contains 15 residues. This CDR3 reads CASSDSRGANSPLHF. The CDR3 nucleotides read TGTGCCAGCAGTGACTCGAGGGGGGCCAATTCACCCCTCCACTTT.

The chain is built from TRBV28 and TRBJ2-1; 9 bases are a match to TRBD2. The germline CDR1 and CDR2 sequences are MDHEN and SYDVKM. The CDR3 has 15 residues. The V gene end was trimmed by 5 bases and the J gene end by 4 bases; junction bases not matched to a gene: 6. The CDR3 sequence: CASSSLAGMYNEQFF. The CDR3 DNA sequence: TGTGCCAGCAGTAGTCTAGCGGGAATGTACAATGAGCAGTTCTTC.

This clonotype was observed a few times. This sequence joins TRBV3-1 and TRBJ2-2; D unclear. The CDR3 runs to 14 residues. Germline V gene data show CDR1 as LGHDT and CDR2 as YNNKEL (reference sequence). V dropped 1 base and J dropped 1 base, with 4 bases sitting between them. The CDR3 region is CASSQAGNTGELFF. In nucleotides, the CDR3 is TGTGCCAGCAGCCAAGCAGGGAACACCGGGGAGCTGTTTTTT.